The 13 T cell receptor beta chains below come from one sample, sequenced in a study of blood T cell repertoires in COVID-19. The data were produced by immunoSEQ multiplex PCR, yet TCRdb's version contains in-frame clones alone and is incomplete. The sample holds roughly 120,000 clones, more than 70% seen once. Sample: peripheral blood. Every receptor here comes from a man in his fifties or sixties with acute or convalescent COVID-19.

The CDR3: CAIPTSGIRAEQFF. The CDR3 DNA sequence: TGTGCCATCCCAACCAGCGGGATCCGAGCCGAGCAGTTCTTC. The chain is built from TRBV6-5 and TRBJ2-1, with 7 bases aligning to TRBD2. Germline V gene data show CDR1 as MNHEY and CDR2 as SVGAGI. V lost 10 bases, J lost 10 bases, and 16 bases stayed unmatched. The CDR3 extends over 14 amino acids.

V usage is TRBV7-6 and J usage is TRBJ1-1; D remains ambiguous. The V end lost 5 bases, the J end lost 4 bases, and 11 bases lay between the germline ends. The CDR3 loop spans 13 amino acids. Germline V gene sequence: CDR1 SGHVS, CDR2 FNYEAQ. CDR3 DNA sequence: TGTGCCAGCAGCCTCAATGAGGGCACTGAAGCTTTCTTT. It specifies CASSLNEGTEAFF.

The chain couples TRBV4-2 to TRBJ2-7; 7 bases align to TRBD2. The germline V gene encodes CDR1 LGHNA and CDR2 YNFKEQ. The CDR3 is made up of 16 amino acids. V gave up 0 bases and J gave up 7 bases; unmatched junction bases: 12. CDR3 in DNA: TGTGCCAGCAGCCAAGATTTTGGGGAGGGCTGGGGAGAGCAGTACTTC. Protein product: CASSQDFGEGWGEQYF.

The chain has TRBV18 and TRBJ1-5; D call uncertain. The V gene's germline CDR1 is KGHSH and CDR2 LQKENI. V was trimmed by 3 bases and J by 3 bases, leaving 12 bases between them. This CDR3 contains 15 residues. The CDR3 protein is CASSPGREFNQPQHF. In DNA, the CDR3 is TGTGCCAGCTCACCCGGACGGGAATTCAATCAGCCCCAGCATTTT.

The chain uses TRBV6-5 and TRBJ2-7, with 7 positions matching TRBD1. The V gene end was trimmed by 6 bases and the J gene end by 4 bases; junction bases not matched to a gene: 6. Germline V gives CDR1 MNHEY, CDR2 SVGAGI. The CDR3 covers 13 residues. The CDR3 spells CASRQGKEYEQYF. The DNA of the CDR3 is TGTGCCAGCAGACAGGGGAAGGAGTACGAGCAGTACTTC.

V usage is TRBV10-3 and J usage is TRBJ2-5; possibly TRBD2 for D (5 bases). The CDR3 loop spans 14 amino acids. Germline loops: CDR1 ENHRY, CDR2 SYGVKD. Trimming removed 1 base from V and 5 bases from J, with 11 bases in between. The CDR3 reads CAISEFQREETQYF. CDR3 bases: TGTGCCATCAGTGAGTTTCAGAGGGAGGAGACCCAGTACTTC.

The CDR3 coding sequence is TGTGCCAGCAGCTCTACGACAGGGGGTTCGCTCAGCAATCAGCCCCAGCATTTT. Its translation is CASSSTTGGSLSNQPQHF. This chain joins TRBV7-9 and TRBJ1-5; 9 bases are shared with TRBD1. This CDR3 region has 18 residues. Germline lookup yields CDR1 SEHNR and CDR2 FQNEAQ (reference sequence). V shed 4 bases, J shed 1 base, and the junction held 11 bases outside the gene matches. Using reference TRBV7-9 and TRBJ1-5 for the parts outside the CDR3, the full variable domain is DTGVSQNPRHKITKRGQNVTFRCDPISEHNRLYWYRQTLGQGPEFLTYFQNEAQLEKSRLLSDRFSAERPKGSFSTLEIQRTEQGDSAMYLCASSSTTGGSLSNQPQHFGDGTRLSIL.

The CDR3 protein is CATGDRGSGGELFF. The CDR3 region has the DNA TGTGCCACCGGGGACAGGGGGTCAGGCGGGGAGCTGTTTTTT. The chain has TRBV24-1 and TRBJ2-2, with 11 bases that match TRBD1. Germline CDR1 KGHDR, CDR2 SFDVKD. V trimming: 9 bases; J trimming: 7 bases; junction bases outside the gene matches: 6. This CDR3 spans 14 amino acids.

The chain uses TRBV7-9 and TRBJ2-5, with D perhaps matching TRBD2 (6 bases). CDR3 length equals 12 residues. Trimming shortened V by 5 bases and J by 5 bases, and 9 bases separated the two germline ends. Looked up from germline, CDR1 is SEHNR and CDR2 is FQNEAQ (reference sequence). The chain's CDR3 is CASSRDSETQYF. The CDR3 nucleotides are TGTGCCAGCAGCCGGGACTCCGAGACCCAGTACTTC.

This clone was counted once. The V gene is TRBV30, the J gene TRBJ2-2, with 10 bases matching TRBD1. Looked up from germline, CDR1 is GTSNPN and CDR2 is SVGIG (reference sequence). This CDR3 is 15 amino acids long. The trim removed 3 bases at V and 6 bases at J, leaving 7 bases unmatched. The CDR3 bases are TGTGCCTGGAGACGGGACAGGGGTATCGCCGGGGAGCTGTTTTTT. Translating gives CAWRRDRGIAGELFF. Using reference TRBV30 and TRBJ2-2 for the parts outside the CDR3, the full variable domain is SQTIHQWPATLVQPVGSPLSLECTVEGTSNPNLYWYRQAAGRGLQLLFYSVGIGQISSEVPQNLSASRPQDRQFILSSKKLLLSDSGFYLCAWRRDRGIAGELFFGEGSRLTVL.

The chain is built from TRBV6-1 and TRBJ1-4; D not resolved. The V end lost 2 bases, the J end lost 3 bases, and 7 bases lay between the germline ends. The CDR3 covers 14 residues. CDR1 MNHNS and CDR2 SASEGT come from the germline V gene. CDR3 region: CASSEISSNEKLFF. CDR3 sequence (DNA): TGTGCCAGCAGTGAAATCAGTTCTAATGAAAAACTGTTTTTT.

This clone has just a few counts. CDR3 DNA sequence: TGTGCCAGCAGCTTAAGGGGGCACACCGGGGAGCTGTTTTTT. The encoded protein is CASSLRGHTGELFF. The chain recombines TRBV13 with TRBJ2-2, with 7 positions matching TRBD1. Germline V lookup: CDR1 PRHDT, CDR2 FYEKMQ (reference sequence). The CDR3 spans 14 residues. V was clipped by 2 bases and J by 3 bases; unmatched bases: 0.

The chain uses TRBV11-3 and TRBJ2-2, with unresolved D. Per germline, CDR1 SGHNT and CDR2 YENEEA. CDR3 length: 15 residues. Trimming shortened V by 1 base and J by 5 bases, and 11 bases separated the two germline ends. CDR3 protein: CASSLVAGRTGELFF. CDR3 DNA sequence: TGTGCCAGCAGCTTAGTGGCAGGAAGGACCGGGGAGCTGTTTTTT.